What follows is one T cell receptor beta chain and its context. Its specificity is unknown. The CDR3 has 16 residues. Trimming removed 2 bases from V and 3 bases from J, with 17 bases in between. CDR1 is ENHRY, CDR2 SYGVKD, per germline. The data belong to a study of T cell responses to AZD1222 COVID-19 vaccine. General study results and limits: Clonal diversity may have been underestimated in mostly white British donors.

Some clones are missing from TCRdb's copy, which holds only in-frame ones; the method was immunoSEQ multiplex PCR. The table has about 78,000 clones, nearly 85% seen once. The receptor was derived from an adult in good health. The V and J genes are TRBV10-3 and TRBJ2-7; unclear D gene. Sequencing used peripheral blood, obtained on day 0 of AZD1222 vaccination. This CDR3 is CAISEPADGSGYEQYF. CDR3 nucleotides: TGTGCCATCAGTGAGCCGGCCGACGGATCGGGCTACGAGCAGTACTTC.